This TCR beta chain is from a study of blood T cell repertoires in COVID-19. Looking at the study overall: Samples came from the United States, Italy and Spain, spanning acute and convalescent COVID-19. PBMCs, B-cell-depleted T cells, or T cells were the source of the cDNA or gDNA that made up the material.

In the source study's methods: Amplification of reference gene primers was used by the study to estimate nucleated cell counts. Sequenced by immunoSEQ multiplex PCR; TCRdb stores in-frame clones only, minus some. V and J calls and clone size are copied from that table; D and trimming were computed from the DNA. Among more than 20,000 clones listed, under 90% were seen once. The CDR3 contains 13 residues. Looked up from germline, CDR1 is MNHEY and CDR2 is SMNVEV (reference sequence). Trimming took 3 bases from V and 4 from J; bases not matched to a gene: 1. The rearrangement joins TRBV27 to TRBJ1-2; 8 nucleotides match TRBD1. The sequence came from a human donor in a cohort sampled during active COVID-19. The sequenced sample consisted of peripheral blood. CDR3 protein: CASSFQGAYGYTF. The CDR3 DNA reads TGTGCCAGCAGTTTTCAGGGGGCCTATGGCTACACCTTC.